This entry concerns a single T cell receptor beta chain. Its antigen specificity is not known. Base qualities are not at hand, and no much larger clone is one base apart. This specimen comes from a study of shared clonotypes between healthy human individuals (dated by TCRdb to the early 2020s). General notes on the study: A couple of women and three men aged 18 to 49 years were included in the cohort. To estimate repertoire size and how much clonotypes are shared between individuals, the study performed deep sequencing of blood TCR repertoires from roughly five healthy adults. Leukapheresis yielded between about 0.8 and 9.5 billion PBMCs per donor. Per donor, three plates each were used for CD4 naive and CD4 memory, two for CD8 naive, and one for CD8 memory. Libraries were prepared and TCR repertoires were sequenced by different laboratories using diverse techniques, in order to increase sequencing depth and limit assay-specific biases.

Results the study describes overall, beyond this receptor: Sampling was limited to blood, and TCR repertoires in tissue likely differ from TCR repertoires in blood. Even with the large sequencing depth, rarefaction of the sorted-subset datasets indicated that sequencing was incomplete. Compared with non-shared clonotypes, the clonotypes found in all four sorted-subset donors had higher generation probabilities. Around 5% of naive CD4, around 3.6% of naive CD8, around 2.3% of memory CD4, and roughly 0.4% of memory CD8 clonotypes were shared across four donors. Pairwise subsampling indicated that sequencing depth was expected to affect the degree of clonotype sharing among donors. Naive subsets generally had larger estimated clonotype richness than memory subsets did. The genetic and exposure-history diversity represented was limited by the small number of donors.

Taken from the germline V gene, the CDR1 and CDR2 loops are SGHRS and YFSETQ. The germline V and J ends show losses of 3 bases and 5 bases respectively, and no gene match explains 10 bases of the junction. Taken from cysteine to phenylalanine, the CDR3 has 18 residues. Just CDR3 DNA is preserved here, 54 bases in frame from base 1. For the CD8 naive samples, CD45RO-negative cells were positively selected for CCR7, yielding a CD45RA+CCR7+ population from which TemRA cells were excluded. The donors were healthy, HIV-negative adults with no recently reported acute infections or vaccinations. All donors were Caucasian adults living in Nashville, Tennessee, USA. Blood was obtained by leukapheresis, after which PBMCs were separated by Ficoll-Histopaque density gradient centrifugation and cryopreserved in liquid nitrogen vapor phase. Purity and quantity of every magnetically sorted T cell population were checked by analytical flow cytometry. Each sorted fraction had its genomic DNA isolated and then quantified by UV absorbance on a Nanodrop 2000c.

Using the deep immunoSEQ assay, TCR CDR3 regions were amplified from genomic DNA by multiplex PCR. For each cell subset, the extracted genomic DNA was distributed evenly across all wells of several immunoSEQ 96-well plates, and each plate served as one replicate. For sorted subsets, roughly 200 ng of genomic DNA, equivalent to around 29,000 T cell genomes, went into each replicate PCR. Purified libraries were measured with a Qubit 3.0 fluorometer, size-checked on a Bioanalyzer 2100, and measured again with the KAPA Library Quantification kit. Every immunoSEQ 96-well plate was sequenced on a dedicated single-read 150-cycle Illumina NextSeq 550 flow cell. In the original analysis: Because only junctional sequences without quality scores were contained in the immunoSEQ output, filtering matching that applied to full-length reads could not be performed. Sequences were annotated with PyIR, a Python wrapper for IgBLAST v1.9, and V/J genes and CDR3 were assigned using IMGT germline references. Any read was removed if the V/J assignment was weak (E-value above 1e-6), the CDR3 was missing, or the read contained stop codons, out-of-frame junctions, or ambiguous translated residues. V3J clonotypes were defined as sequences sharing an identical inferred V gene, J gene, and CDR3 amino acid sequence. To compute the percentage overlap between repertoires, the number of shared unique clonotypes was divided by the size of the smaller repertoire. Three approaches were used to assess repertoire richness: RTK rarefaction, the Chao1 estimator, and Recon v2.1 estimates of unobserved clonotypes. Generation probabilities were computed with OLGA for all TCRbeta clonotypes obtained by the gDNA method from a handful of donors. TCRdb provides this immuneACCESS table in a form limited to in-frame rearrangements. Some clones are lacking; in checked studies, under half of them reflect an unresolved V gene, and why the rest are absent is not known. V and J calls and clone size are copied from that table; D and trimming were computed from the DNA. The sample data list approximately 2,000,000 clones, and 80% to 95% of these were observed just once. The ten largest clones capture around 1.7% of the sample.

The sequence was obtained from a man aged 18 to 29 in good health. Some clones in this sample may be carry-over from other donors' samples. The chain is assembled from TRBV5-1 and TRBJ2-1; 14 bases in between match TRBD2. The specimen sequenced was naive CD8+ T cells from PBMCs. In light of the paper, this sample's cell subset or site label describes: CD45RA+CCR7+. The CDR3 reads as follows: CASSSGLAGVVPHNEQFF. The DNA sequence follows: TGCGCCAGCAGCTCGGGACTAGCGGGAGTTGTGCCTCACAATGAGCAGTTCTTC. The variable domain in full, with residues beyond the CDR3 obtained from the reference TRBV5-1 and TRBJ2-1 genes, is KAGVTQTPRYLIKTRGQQVTLSCSPISGHRSVSWYQQTPGQGLQFLFEYFSETQRNKGNFPGRFSGRQFSNSRSEMNVSTLELGDSALYLCASSSGLAGVVPHNEQFFGPGTRLTVL.